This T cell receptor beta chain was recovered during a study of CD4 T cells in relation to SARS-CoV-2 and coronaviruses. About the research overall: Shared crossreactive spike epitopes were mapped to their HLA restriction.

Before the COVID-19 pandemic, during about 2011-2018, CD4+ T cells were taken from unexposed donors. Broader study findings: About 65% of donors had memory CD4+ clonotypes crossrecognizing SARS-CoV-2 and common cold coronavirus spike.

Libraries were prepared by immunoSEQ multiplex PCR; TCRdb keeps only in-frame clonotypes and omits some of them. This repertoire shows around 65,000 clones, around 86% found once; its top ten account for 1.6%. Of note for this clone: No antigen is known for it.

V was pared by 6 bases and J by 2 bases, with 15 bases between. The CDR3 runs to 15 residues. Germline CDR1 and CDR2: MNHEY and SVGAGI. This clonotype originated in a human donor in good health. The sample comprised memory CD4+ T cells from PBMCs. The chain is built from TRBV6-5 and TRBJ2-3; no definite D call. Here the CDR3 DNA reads TGTGCCAGCAGCCCCCGACCGGCCCACACAGATACGCAGTATTTT. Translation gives CASSPRPAHTDTQYF.